This T cell receptor beta chain was sequenced for a study of identical twins. Everyone who gave samples was a healthy Caucasian. Study-level results: Not following the same donors, the study drew its conclusions from cross-sectional statistical analysis.

Carrying unique molecular identifiers, the cDNA also gained a universal primer site through template switching. TCRdb analysed the 5' RACE reads with MiXCR anew, one entry per CDR3 protein. The sample yields approximately 700,000 distinct CDR3 sequences, around 6% seen once. CDR3 length: 13 amino acids. V lost 4 bases to trimming and J lost 4 bases; unmatched junction nucleotides: 6. CDR1 is SQVTM, CDR2 ANQGSEA, per germline. There are many counts of this clonotype. Its antigen is unidentified. The TCR sequence derives from a man aged 18 to 29 in good health. This rearrangement joins TRBV29-1 to TRBJ2-5, with 7 bases aligning to TRBD1. Sequenced material: naive T cells sorted from blood. The CDR3 DNA is TGCAGCGTTGTGGGACAGTGGGTAGAGACCCAGTACTTC. This gives the protein CSVVGQWVETQYF.